The rows below give T cell receptor beta chains drawn from one sample of a study of OX40 agonist ivuxolimab in advanced cancers. Profiled with immunoSEQ multiplex PCR; TCRdb holds only in-frame clones, not every one. The sample shows about 76,000 clones, roughly four fifths of them seen only once. The sample consisted of CD4+ or CD8+ T cells sorted from blood, taken in a trial of the OX40 agonist ivuxolimab. The source of these receptors is an adult with an advanced solid tumor such as melanoma, head and neck, liver or kidney cancer. The CDR3 runs from the conserved cysteine through the conserved F or W. Fields, in order: J gene, clone size, D gene, V gene, CDR3 protein. The D gene is left open where the match is weak. Clone size is not always given. Where it is, it says once, few, many or a class for expanded clones.

J: TRBJ2-2; size: -; D: TRBD2; V: TRBV28; CDR3: CASSVQRLAGGPGELFF
J: TRBJ2-2; size: -; D: -; V: TRBV7-3; CDR3: CASSFNGGVNTGELFF
J: TRBJ2-5; size: -; D: TRBD1; V: TRBV30; CDR3: CAWSVGDRGREKETQYF
J: TRBJ1-4; size: -; D: -; V: TRBV10-3; CDR3: CAIPPAKNSTNEKLFF
J: TRBJ1-2; size: -; D: TRBD1; V: TRBV6-1; CDR3: CASTLEGGGGGGYTF
J: TRBJ2-2; size: -; D: TRBD2; V: TRBV19; CDR3: CASKTAGAHTGELFF
J: TRBJ1-1; size: once; D: -; V: TRBV18; CDR3: CASSPQGEHSTEAFF
J: TRBJ2-5; size: -; D: -; V: TRBV6-5; CDR3: CASSHGVQETQYF
J: TRBJ2-7; size: -; D: -; V: TRBV18; CDR3: CASSPGTQTYEQYF
J: TRBJ2-3; size: -; D: TRBD2; V: TRBV6-1; CDR3: CASSYSGRGTDTQYF
J: TRBJ1-3; size: -; D: TRBD1; V: TRBV13; CDR3: CASSFPDRGLSGNTIYF
J: TRBJ1-4; size: -; D: -; V: TRBV28; CDR3: CASRLGQGRLFF